This entry lists 26 T cell receptor beta chains sequenced from one sample in a study of CD4+ T cells in melanoma (dated by TCRdb to between 2021 and 2024). Libraries came from the immunoSEQ multiplex PCR assay. The clones in this table, taken by TCRdb from immuneACCESS, are in-frame only. Not every clone is retained; where verified, under half of the shortfall comes from an unresolved V gene, and the cause of the rest is unknown. The sample includes 15,000 or so clones, with about 62% observed a single time. Roughly 13% of the sample lies in the top ten. The specimen was cells from a culture (not recorded whether cultured in vitro). The receptors here all came from a human donor with melanoma.

The J gene is TRBJ2-2, the V gene TRBV6-6; D may be TRBD2 (5 bases). The germline V gene encodes CDR1 MNHNY and CDR2 SVGAGI (reference sequence). The CDR3 is 15 amino acids. V was trimmed by 0 bases and J by 4 bases, leaving 9 bases between them. CDR3 region: CASSYSSGFTGELFF. CDR3 DNA: TGTGCCAGCAGTTACTCGAGCGGATTCACCGGGGAGCTGTTTTTT.

This clone was counted a single time. This chain connects TRBV9 to TRBJ2-1; TRBD2 aligns across 10 bases. The CDR3 length is 16 residues. Germline V gene data show CDR1 as SGDLS and CDR2 as YYNGEE. Trimming at V came to 0 bases and at J to 8 bases, leaving 8 bases not matched to a gene. The CDR3 region is CASSVVPSGGADEQFF. CDR3 nucleotide sequence: TGTGCCAGCAGCGTAGTCCCCAGCGGGGGGGCCGATGAGCAGTTCTTC.

This clone was counted a few times. The rearrangement uses TRBV27 and TRBJ1-2, with 7 nucleotides matching TRBD1. The V gene's germline CDR1 is MNHEY and CDR2 SMNVEV (reference sequence). This CDR3 region has 13 residues. The trim removed 3 bases at V and 8 bases at J, leaving 6 bases unmatched. CDR3 protein: CASSFNRGNGYTF. CDR3 DNA sequence: TGTGCCAGCAGTTTTAACAGGGGTAACGGCTACACCTTC.

This sequence joins TRBV6-5 and TRBJ2-3; 11 bases map to TRBD2. Germline lookup yields CDR1 MNHEY and CDR2 SVGAGI. CDR3 length: 12 residues. After removal of 8 bases from V and 8 bases from J, the junction contained 3 bases not matched to a gene. Written as DNA, the CDR3 is TGTGCCAGCCGACTAGCGGGGTCTACGCAGTATTTT. Translating it yields CASRLAGSTQYF.

V is TRBV18 and J is TRBJ2-5; D not resolved. The tail of the sequence fits TRBJ2-7 better, so the J call may be wrong. The CDR3 covers 10 residues. Germline CDR1 and CDR2: KGHSH and LQKENI. The DNA of the CDR3 is TGTGCCAGCTCACCACGCGAGCAGTACTTC. This gives the protein CASSPREQYF.

J is TRBJ1-1 and V is TRBV18; D is uncertain. The CDR3 is 14 amino acids. Trimming shortened V by 3 bases and J by 3 bases, and 11 bases separated the two germline ends. Per the germline V gene, CDR1 is KGHSH and CDR2 is LQKENI. CDR3: CASSPRTDDTEAFF. The CDR3 DNA follows: TGTGCCAGCTCACCGCGGACGGATGACACTGAAGCTTTCTTT.

The rearrangement uses TRBV9 and TRBJ2-5; 12 bases agree with TRBD2. The V gene's germline CDR1 is SGDLS and CDR2 YYNGEE. Trimming took 4 bases from V and 1 from J; bases not matched to a gene: 5. The CDR3 is made up of 16 amino acids. The CDR3, as DNA: TGTGCCAGCAGCCAAGGACTAGCGGGGAGCCAAGAGACCCAGTACTTC. Protein sequence: CASSQGLAGSQETQYF.

This clone was recorded only once. The rearrangement links TRBV11-1 to TRBJ2-1, with D hard to call. V shed 1 base and J shed 0 bases, with 4 bases lying between them. The CDR3 length is 14 residues. Looked up from germline, CDR1 is SGHAT and CDR2 is FQDESV (reference sequence). The CDR3: CASSLEGSYNEQFF. The CDR3 DNA reads TGTGCCAGCAGCTTAGAGGGCTCCTACAATGAGCAGTTCTTC.

CDR3 loop: CASSYGGGSEAFF. In nucleotides, the CDR3 is TGTGCCAGCAGTTACGGTGGGGGGAGTGAAGCTTTCTTT. The rearrangement links TRBV6-5 to TRBJ1-1; a possible D gene is TRBD1 (5 bases). Germline V gives CDR1 MNHEY, CDR2 SVGAGI. V was pared by 2 bases and J by 7 bases, with 11 bases between. This CDR3 comprises 13 residues.

This rearrangement joins TRBV11-2 to TRBJ1-3, with D maybe TRBD1 (5 bases). CDR1 and CDR2 from the germline V gene are SGHAT and FQNNGV. Trimming removed 5 bases from V and 0 bases from J, with 14 bases in between. The CDR3 has 16 residues. CDR3 in DNA: TGTGCCAGCAGCGCCAGACCGGGGCTCTCTGGAAACACCATATATTTT. Protein: CASSARPGLSGNTIYF. The full variable domain, in which reference TRBV11-2 and TRBJ1-3 provide the parts outside the CDR3, is EAGVAQSPRYKIIEKRQSVAFWCNPISGHATLYWYQQILGQGPKLLIQFQNNGVVDDSQLPKDRFSAERLKGVDSTLKIQPAKLEDSAVYLCASSARPGLSGNTIYFGEGSWLTVV.

The chain employs TRBV30 and TRBJ2-1; D may correspond to TRBD1 or TRBD2 (6 bases each). From germline, CDR1 is GTSNPN and CDR2 SVGIG (reference sequence). CDR3 length: 12 residues. V dropped 5 bases and J dropped 6 bases, with 11 bases sitting between them. The CDR3 DNA reads as TGTGCCTGGGCGGGGACATTCAATGAGCAGTTCTTC. The encoded protein is CAWAGTFNEQFF. The complete variable domain, with remaining parts taken from reference TRBV30 and TRBJ2-1, reads SQTIHQWPATLVQPVGSPLSLECTVEGTSNPNLYWYRQAAGRGLQLLFYSVGIGQISSEVPQNLSASRPQDRQFILSSKKLLLSDSGFYLCAWAGTFNEQFFGPGTRLTVL.

V usage is TRBV2 and J usage is TRBJ2-2; D is uncertain. CDR1 is SNHLY and CDR2 is FYNNEI in the germline V gene. The CDR3 loop spans 15 amino acids. With 5 bases removed from V and 2 bases from J, the gap between germline ends came to 12 bases. CDR3: CASSRSGANTGELFF. The CDR3 region has the DNA TGTGCCAGCAGTAGAAGTGGAGCCAACACCGGGGAGCTGTTTTTT.

The chain combines TRBV11-3 with TRBJ2-1; D perhaps matches TRBD1 (5 bases). The CDR3 loop spans 15 amino acids. Germline loops: CDR1 SGHNT, CDR2 YENEEA. V dropped 5 bases and J dropped 3 bases, with 14 bases sitting between them. CDR3 bases: TGTGCCAGCAGCCCCAGGGTTACAAGCTACAATGAGCAGTTCTTC. As protein: CASSPRVTSYNEQFF.

The chain combines TRBV11-2 with TRBJ1-2, with no clear D. Trimming pared 4 bases from V and 4 bases from J, leaving 13 bases between. This CDR3 comprises 14 residues. Germline lookup yields CDR1 SGHAT and CDR2 FQNNGV. CDR3 region: CASSSVRRFYGYTF. CDR3 DNA sequence: TGTGCCAGCAGCTCCGTGAGGAGATTCTATGGCTACACCTTC.

The chain carries TRBV5-1 and TRBJ2-3, with D tentatively TRBD2 (6 bases). V was trimmed by 7 bases and J by 2 bases, leaving 17 bases between them. The CDR3 runs to 15 residues. CDR1 is SGHRS and CDR2 is YFSETQ in the germline V gene. CDR3 residues: CASSFGRGFTDTQYF. The CDR3 region has the DNA TGCGCCAGCTCCTTTGGGCGGGGTTTCACAGATACGCAGTATTTT.

The rearrangement joins TRBV4-1 to TRBJ2-2; TRBD2 might be the D (5 bases). Trimming cost V 0 bases and J 13 bases, with 9 bases left between them. CDR1 and CDR2 (germline): MGHRA, YSYEKL. The CDR3 has 12 amino acids. The CDR3 here is CASSQDRERLFF. CDR3 DNA sequence: TGCGCCAGCAGCCAAGATAGGGAGCGGCTGTTTTTT.

This chain uses TRBV6-6 with TRBJ2-7, with D perhaps matching TRBD1 or TRBD2 (5 bases each). V shed 8 bases and J shed 7 bases, with 18 bases lying between them. The CDR3 length is 13 residues. Germline V gene lookup returns CDR1 MNHNY and CDR2 SVGAGI (reference sequence). This chain's CDR3 is CASGAGSPGEQYF. For the CDR3, the DNA is TGTGCCAGCGGGGCAGGGAGTCCGGGTGAGCAGTACTTC.

The chain links TRBV18 to TRBJ1-4, with TRBD1 matching over 7 bases. J was trimmed by 2 bases and V by 0 bases; bases with no gene match: 3. Germline V gene data show CDR1 as KGHSH and CDR2 as LQKENI. The CDR3 consists of 16 residues. The CDR3 is CASSPPGGRTNEKLFF. DNA of the CDR3: TGTGCCAGCTCACCACCAGGGGGCCGGACTAATGAAAAACTGTTTTTT.

This clone was observed a few times. This sequence joins TRBV5-1 and TRBJ1-6; D gene unclear. V was clipped by 0 bases and J by 10 bases, with 14 bases between them. In germline, CDR1 is SGHRS, CDR2 YFSETQ. The CDR3 runs 15 residues. The CDR3 protein is CASSLEGGVQSPLHF. In nucleotides, the CDR3 is TGCGCCAGCAGCTTGGAAGGTGGGGTGCAGTCACCCCTCCACTTT.

This clone has just one count. The V gene is TRBV5-1, the J gene TRBJ2-7; no clear D. The V gene's germline CDR1 is SGHRS and CDR2 YFSETQ. Trimming cost V 4 bases and J 5 bases, with 13 bases left between them. The CDR3 has 13 amino acids. The chain's CDR3 is CASSKDSRDEQYF. CDR3 coding DNA: TGCGCCAGCAGCAAAGACTCGAGAGACGAGCAGTACTTC.

This clone came up a few times. The rearrangement uses TRBV9 and TRBJ2-1; 9 positions match TRBD1. The V gene's germline CDR1 is SGDLS and CDR2 YYNGEE. Germline trimming cut 4 bases from V and 7 bases from J; bases unmatched to any gene: 12. The CDR3 length is 16 residues. CDR3 nucleotide sequence: TGTGCCAGCAGCCCACGCCTCCGGGACAGGGCAAATGAGCAGTTCTTC. Protein product: CASSPRLRDRANEQFF.

This chain uses TRBV4-2 with TRBJ1-5; D is ambiguous. The CDR3 contains 13 residues. V lost 1 base and J lost 7, with 8 bases in between. CDR1 is LGHNA, CDR2 YNFKEQ, per germline. CDR3 in amino acids: CASSQAAGQPQHF. The CDR3 DNA is TGTGCCAGCAGCCAAGCAGCGGGGCAGCCCCAGCATTTT.

This clone came up a few times. V is TRBV6-6 and J is TRBJ1-1, with D possibly matching TRBD1 (6 bases). CDR3 length: 13 amino acids. The V and J ends lost 7 bases and 3 bases respectively, with 12 bases between them. The germline gives CDR1 MNHNY, CDR2 SVGAGI (reference sequence). Written as DNA, the CDR3 is TGTGCCAGCAAGCCCACAGGGTACACTGAAGCTTTCTTT. The encoded protein is CASKPTGYTEAFF.

The genes are TRBV11-3 and TRBJ2-7; 12 bases line up with TRBD2. This CDR3 region has 15 residues. J lost 2 bases, V lost 6 bases, and 5 bases had no gene match. Germline assignment: CDR1 SGHNT and CDR2 YENEEA. CDR3 in DNA: TGTGCCAGCAGATCTACTAGCGGGGGGCCCTACGAGCAGTACTTC. It translates to CASRSTSGGPYEQYF. Combining the CDR3 with reference TRBV11-3 and TRBJ2-7 gives the whole variable domain EAGVVQSPRYKIIEKKQPVAFWCNPISGHNTLYWYLQNLGQGPELLIRYENEEAVDDSQLPKDRFSAERLKGVDSTLKIQPAELGDSAVYLCASRSTSGGPYEQYFGPGTRLTVT.

V and J are TRBV7-8 and TRBJ1-2, with TRBD1 matching over 7 bases. CDR1 SGHVS and CDR2 FQNEAQ come from the germline V gene. The CDR3 spans 13 residues. Trimming took 3 bases from V and 6 from J; bases not matched to a gene: 4. CDR3 residues: CASSFPGGNGYTF. The CDR3 DNA is TGTGCCAGCAGCTTTCCAGGGGGAAATGGCTACACCTTC.

In this sample, this clone turned up a few times. V and J are TRBV5-4 and TRBJ2-7; 8 bases agree with TRBD2. V trimming: 4 bases; J trimming: 2 bases; junction bases outside the gene matches: 8. The CDR3 contains 15 residues. CDR1 is SGHNT, CDR2 YYREEE, per germline (reference sequence). CDR3 DNA sequence: TGTGCCAGCAGCCCGAGCGGGGGCCAAACCTACGAGCAGTACTTC. Encoded protein: CASSPSGGQTYEQYF.